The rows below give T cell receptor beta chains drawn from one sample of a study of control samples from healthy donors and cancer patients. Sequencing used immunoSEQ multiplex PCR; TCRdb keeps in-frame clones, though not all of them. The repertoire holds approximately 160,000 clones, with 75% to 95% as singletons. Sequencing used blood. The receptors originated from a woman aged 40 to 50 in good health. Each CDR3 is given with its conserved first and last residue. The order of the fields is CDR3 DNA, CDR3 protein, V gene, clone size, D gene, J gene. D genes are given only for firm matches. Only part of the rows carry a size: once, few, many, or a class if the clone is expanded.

CDR3nt: TGTGCCAGCAGCGCCAGGGGGATTTCCTACGAGCAGTACTTC
CDR3aa: CASSARGISYEQYF
v_gene: TRBV7-8
abundance: .
d_gene: TRBD1
j_gene: TRBJ2-7

CDR3nt: TGTGCCAGCAGCGGAATCGACAGAGCCTACAATGAGCAGTTCTTC
CDR3aa: CASSGIDRAYNEQFF
v_gene: TRBV9
abundance: .
d_gene: .
j_gene: TRBJ2-1

CDR3nt: TGTGCCAGCCAAACTGTACAGACCGGGACGGCCTACAATGAGCAGTTCTTC
CDR3aa: CASQTVQTGTAYNEQFF
v_gene: TRBV27
abundance: .
d_gene: .
j_gene: TRBJ2-1

CDR3nt: TGTGCCATCAGTGTTGCGGGGGTCGAGACCCAGTACTTC
CDR3aa: CAISVAGVETQYF
v_gene: TRBV10-3
abundance: .
d_gene: TRBD2
j_gene: TRBJ2-5

CDR3nt: TGTGCCAGCAGCCCCGGGACCATAAGCTCCTACGAGCAGTACTTC
CDR3aa: CASSPGTISSYEQYF
v_gene: TRBV7-9
abundance: .
d_gene: .
j_gene: TRBJ2-7

CDR3nt: TGTGCCAGCAGCTTAGGTTGGGCCGGGGAGCTGTTTTTT
CDR3aa: CASSLGWAGELFF
v_gene: TRBV7-8
abundance: .
d_gene: .
j_gene: TRBJ2-2

CDR3nt: TGTGCCAGTAGTAAGGTCCCGGAGGGGCCCTACGAGCAGTACTTC
CDR3aa: CASSKVPEGPYEQYF
v_gene: TRBV19
abundance: .
d_gene: .
j_gene: TRBJ2-7

CDR3nt: TGTGCCAGCAGTTTGTCGACTAGCGGGGGGCATGGCGAGCAGTACTTC
CDR3aa: CASSLSTSGGHGEQYF
v_gene: TRBV28
abundance: .
d_gene: TRBD2
j_gene: TRBJ2-7

CDR3nt: TGTGCCAGCAGTCCTGTGGGGTCCACCTACGAGCAGTACTTC
CDR3aa: CASSPVGSTYEQYF
v_gene: TRBV7-9
abundance: .
d_gene: .
j_gene: TRBJ2-7

CDR3nt: TGTGCCAGCAGTGGGCTTTCAGGATACAATCAGCCCCAGCATTTT
CDR3aa: CASSGLSGYNQPQHF
v_gene: TRBV27
abundance: .
d_gene: .
j_gene: TRBJ1-5

CDR3nt: TGTGCCAGCAGTCGCGGGGGACAGACCCAGTACTTC
CDR3aa: CASSRGGQTQYF
v_gene: TRBV6-2/TRBV6-3
abundance: .
d_gene: TRBD2
j_gene: TRBJ2-5

CDR3nt: TGTGCCAGCAGCGTAGGAGCGGGGGGTAAAGAGACCCAGTACTTC
CDR3aa: CASSVGAGGKETQYF
v_gene: TRBV9
abundance: .
d_gene: TRBD2
j_gene: TRBJ2-5

CDR3nt: TGTGCCAGCAGCAAGGGGGTCGGGGAGCTGTTTTTT
CDR3aa: CASSKGVGELFF
v_gene: TRBV11-2
abundance: .
d_gene: .
j_gene: TRBJ2-2

CDR3nt: TGTGCCAGTAGTCCGGGACAGGGGGCTGGCTACACCTTC
CDR3aa: CASSPGQGAGYTF
v_gene: TRBV19
abundance: .
d_gene: TRBD1
j_gene: TRBJ1-2

CDR3nt: TGTGCTAGTGGTTTGTCGGACAGGCCCTACGAGCAGTACTTC
CDR3aa: CASGLSDRPYEQYF
v_gene: TRBV12-5
abundance: few
d_gene: TRBD1
j_gene: TRBJ2-7

CDR3nt: TGTGCCACCAGCAGCGTGACAGGGGGTAGGGAGACCCAGTACTTC
CDR3aa: CATSSVTGGRETQYF
v_gene: TRBV15
abundance: .
d_gene: TRBD1
j_gene: TRBJ2-5

CDR3nt: TGCGCCAGCAGCTTGGGACAGGGTGGAGAAGAGACCCAGTACTTC
CDR3aa: CASSLGQGGEETQYF
v_gene: TRBV5-1
abundance: once
d_gene: TRBD1
j_gene: TRBJ2-5